These 8 T cell receptor beta chains share one sample of origin, sequenced in a study of shared clonotypes between healthy human individuals. The data were produced by immunoSEQ multiplex PCR, yet TCRdb's version contains in-frame clones alone and is incomplete. The sample has under 1,900,000 clones, approximately 98.5% seen once; the top ten hold approximately 0.4%. Sequenced input: naive CD4+ T cells sorted from blood. Subset meaning: CD45RA+ positively selected. The receptors were gathered from a man aged 30-40 years in good health.

V is TRBV27 and J is TRBJ2-3; D not certain. Germline V CDR1 and CDR2: MNHEY, SMNVEV (reference sequence). CDR3 length: 16 amino acids. V was trimmed by 5 bases and J by 1 base, leaving 16 bases between them. CDR3 nucleotide sequence: TGTGCCAGCAGTCCTCAAAGGTTGTCGGGCACAGATACGCAGTATTTT. Protein: CASSPQRLSGTDTQYF.

Points on this clone: Within the sample, other DNA sequences also encode this same CDR3. The CDR3 here is CASSLGGTGELFF. The CDR3 region has the DNA TGTGCCAGCAGCTTAGGGGGTACCGGGGAGCTGTTTTTT. This chain uses TRBV7-6 with TRBJ2-2; D gene ambiguous. Trimming removed 1 base at V and 5 bases at J, with 5 bases between. The CDR3 is 13 residues long. Germline-derived CDR1 and CDR2 are SGHVS and FNYEAQ.

The V and J genes are TRBV15 and TRBJ1-2, with TRBD1 as a possible D gene (5 bases). The CDR3 runs to 16 residues. Germline V gives CDR1 LNHNV, CDR2 YYDKDF (reference sequence). The ends were cut back, 7 bases at V and 4 bases at J, with 22 bases in the middle. The CDR3 loop reads CATTKELQVSTYGYTF. DNA for the CDR3: TGTGCCACCACCAAGGAGCTACAGGTATCGACCTATGGCTACACCTTC.

This chain links TRBV7-8 with TRBJ2-2, with a weak D call TRBD2 (6 bases). The germline CDR1 and CDR2 sequences are SGHVS and FQNEAQ. Trimming shortened V by 5 bases and J by 5 bases, and 15 bases separated the two germline ends. This CDR3 region has 15 residues. The CDR3 sequence is CASSPRWGETGELFF. Written as DNA, the CDR3 is TGTGCCAGCAGCCCCAGGTGGGGGGAGACCGGGGAGCTGTTTTTT.

V and J are TRBV30 and TRBJ1-5; D not certain. Germline values: CDR1 GTSNPN, CDR2 SVGIG (reference sequence). The CDR3 length is 14 residues. V gave up 0 bases and J gave up 5 bases, with 11 bases separating them. The chain's CDR3 is CAWSVLGRDQPQHF. CDR3 nucleotides: TGTGCCTGGAGTGTACTAGGGAGGGATCAGCCCCAGCATTTT.

The CDR3 bases are TGTGCCAGCTCACTCAAGCCCGGGGCTACCGGGGAGCTGTTTTTT. This sequence encodes CASSLKPGATGELFF. The chain has TRBV18 and TRBJ2-2, with D possibly being TRBD1 or TRBD2 (5 bases each). The CDR3 contains 15 residues. Trimming took off 4 bases at V and 5 bases at J, with 14 bases between the two ends. Per the germline V gene, CDR1 is KGHSH and CDR2 is LQKENI.

The gene calls are TRBV10-1 and TRBJ2-1, with TRBD2 as a possible D gene (5 bases). V dropped 4 bases and J dropped 7 bases, with 11 bases sitting between them. This CDR3 has 13 amino acids. The germline V gene has CDR1 WNHNN and CDR2 SYGVQD (reference sequence). The CDR3 DNA sequence: TGCGCCAGCAGTGTGGACTCTATGAATGAGCAGTTCTTC. Translated, it gives CASSVDSMNEQFF.

The J gene is TRBJ2-7, the V gene TRBV18; D may correspond to TRBD1 or TRBD2 (6 bases each). V was clipped by 2 bases and J by 5 bases, with 16 bases between them. CDR3 length: 15 amino acids. Germline lookup yields CDR1 KGHSH and CDR2 LQKENI. The CDR3 DNA reads as TGTGCCAGCTCACCAGATTCGGGGGCATTGAACGAGCAGTACTTC. This sequence encodes CASSPDSGALNEQYF.